This T cell receptor (beta chain) was sequenced in a study of beta chain features in type 1 diabetes. Study at large: What patients shared with healthy donors was a similar profile of age, gender and cell yields.

Since all of the isolated RNA was reverse transcribed, expressed TCRB transcripts were what got sequenced. Naive, central memory and regulatory T cell samples yielded approximately 3.3 million reads on average. This table comes from immunoSEQ multiplex PCR, and its TCRdb copy is limited to in-frame clones, with some not included. The table includes a few hundred thousand clones, 24% detected once. To note about this clone: Its antigen is as yet unknown.

The CDR3 sequence is 15 residues long. Trimming cost V 0 bases and J 5 bases, with 10 bases left between them. Per germline, CDR1 MGHRA and CDR2 YSYEKL. Study-level results: Sequencing from cDNA could over-represent high-TCR-expressing cells. Patients with Type 1 diabetes showed moderately but significantly shorter TCRB CDR3s in all four CD4+ subsets.

The chain couples TRBV4-1 to TRBJ2-2; D possibly corresponds to TRBD1 (5 bases). Sample: naive CD4+ T cells from blood. The clonotype was recovered from a woman in her twenties or thirties with type 1 diabetes. The CDR3 protein is CASSQDYRPTGELFF. As DNA, the CDR3 is TGCGCCAGCAGCCAAGATTACAGGCCTACCGGGGAGCTGTTTTTT.